The clone carrying this T cell receptor (beta chain) was seen many times. Its antigen remains unknown. CDR1 and CDR2 (germline): KGHDR, SFDVKD. This CDR3 comprises 16 residues. With 3 bases removed from V and 0 bases from J, the gap between germline ends came to 13 bases. Ophthalmopathy absent within 18 months of follow-up marked hyperthyroidism as stable. Uncontrolled infections, pregnancy, lactation or other autoimmune diseases led to patient exclusion. Diagnosis used clinical symptoms, serum thyroxine, TRAb, thyroid ultrasound and orbital computed tomography. This entry is derived from a study of Graves' ophthalmopathy and Graves' hyperthyroidism. General study results and limits: The majority of expanded thyroid clonotypes above 0.001 frequency also occurred in blood.

Investigators amplified TCR beta CDR3 regions from RNA transcripts. Second-round multiplex PCR came after a first-round RT-PCR that employed HTBI primers. TCRdb re-called the multiplex PCR reads through MiXCR, storing one row per CDR3 protein. The repertoire has 300,000 to 400,000 distinct CDR3 sequences, roughly 15% of them found once; the top ten carry 2% to 2.5%. Sequenced sample: peripheral blood. J is TRBJ2-5 and V is TRBV24-1; a weak D match, TRBD1 (6 bases). The clonotype was recovered from an adult woman with stable Graves' hyperthyroidism. The DNA of the CDR3 is TGTGCCACCAGTGATCCGGGACACTCGTACCAAGAGACCCAGTACTTC. Protein product: CATSDPGHSYQETQYF.